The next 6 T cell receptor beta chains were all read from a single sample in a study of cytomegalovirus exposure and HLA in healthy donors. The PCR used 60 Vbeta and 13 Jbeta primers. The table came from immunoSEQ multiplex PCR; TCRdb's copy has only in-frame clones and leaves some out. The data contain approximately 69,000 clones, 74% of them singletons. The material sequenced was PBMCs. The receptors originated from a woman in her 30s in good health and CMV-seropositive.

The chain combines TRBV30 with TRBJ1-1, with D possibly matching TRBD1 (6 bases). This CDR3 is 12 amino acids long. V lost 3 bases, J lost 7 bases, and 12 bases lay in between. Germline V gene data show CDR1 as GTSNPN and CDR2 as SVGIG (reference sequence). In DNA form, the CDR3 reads TGTGCCTGGAGCTTACAGGGTATTGAAGCTTTCTTT. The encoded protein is CAWSLQGIEAFF.

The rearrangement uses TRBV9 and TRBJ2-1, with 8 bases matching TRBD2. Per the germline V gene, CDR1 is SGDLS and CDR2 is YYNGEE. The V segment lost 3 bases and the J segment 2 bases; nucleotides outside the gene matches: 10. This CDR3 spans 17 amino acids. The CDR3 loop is CASSALGELAAYNEQFF. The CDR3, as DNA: TGTGCCAGCAGCGCTCTGGGGGAACTAGCGGCCTACAATGAGCAGTTCTTC.

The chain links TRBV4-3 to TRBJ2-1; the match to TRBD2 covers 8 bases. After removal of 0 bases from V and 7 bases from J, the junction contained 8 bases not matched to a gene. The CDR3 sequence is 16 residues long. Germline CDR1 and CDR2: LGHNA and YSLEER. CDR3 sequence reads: CASSQDWREVGNEQFF. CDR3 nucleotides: TGCGCCAGCAGCCAAGATTGGCGGGAGGTGGGAAATGAGCAGTTCTTC.

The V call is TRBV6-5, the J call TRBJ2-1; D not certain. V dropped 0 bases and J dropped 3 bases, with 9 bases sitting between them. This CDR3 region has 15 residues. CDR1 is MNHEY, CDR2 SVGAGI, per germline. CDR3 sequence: CASSYSPTLYNEQFF. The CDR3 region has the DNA TGTGCCAGCAGTTACTCCCCGACACTCTACAATGAGCAGTTCTTC.

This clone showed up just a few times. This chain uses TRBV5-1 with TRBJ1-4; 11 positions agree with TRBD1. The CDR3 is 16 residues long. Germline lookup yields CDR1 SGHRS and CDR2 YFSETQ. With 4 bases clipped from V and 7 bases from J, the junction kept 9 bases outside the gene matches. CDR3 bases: TGCGCCAGCAGCCCAAACGCCGGGACAGGGGGTGAAAAACTGTTTTTT. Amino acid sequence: CASSPNAGTGGEKLFF.

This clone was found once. The CDR3 is CASSFRLAGELFF. For the CDR3, the DNA is TGTGCCAGCAGTTTCCGACTAGCCGGGGAGCTGTTTTTT. This sequence joins TRBV5-6 and TRBJ2-2, with a weak D call TRBD2 (6 bases). Germline values: CDR1 SGHDT, CDR2 YYEEEE. This CDR3 is 13 amino acids long. V gave up 5 bases and J gave up 6 bases, with 11 bases separating them.